This TCR beta chain was identified during a study of blood T cell repertoires in COVID-19. Here immunoSEQ multiplex PCR was the method, and the copy in TCRdb shows in-frame clones only, minus some. The table shows about 210,000 clones, with about 92% occurring only once. V dropped 2 bases and J dropped 2; count of bases not matched to a gene: 12. CDR3 size: 17 residues. Germline V gives CDR1 SGHDT, CDR2 YYEEEE. The genes are TRBV5-6 and TRBJ2-7; 8 bases fit TRBD2. This TCR derives from a man aged 30 to 45 with acute or convalescent COVID-19. The specimen sequenced was peripheral blood. For the CDR3, the DNA is TGTGCCAGCAGCTTTGAGGGGAGCGGGAGCTGGGCCTACGAGCAGTACTTC. This encodes CASSFEGSGSWAYEQYF.